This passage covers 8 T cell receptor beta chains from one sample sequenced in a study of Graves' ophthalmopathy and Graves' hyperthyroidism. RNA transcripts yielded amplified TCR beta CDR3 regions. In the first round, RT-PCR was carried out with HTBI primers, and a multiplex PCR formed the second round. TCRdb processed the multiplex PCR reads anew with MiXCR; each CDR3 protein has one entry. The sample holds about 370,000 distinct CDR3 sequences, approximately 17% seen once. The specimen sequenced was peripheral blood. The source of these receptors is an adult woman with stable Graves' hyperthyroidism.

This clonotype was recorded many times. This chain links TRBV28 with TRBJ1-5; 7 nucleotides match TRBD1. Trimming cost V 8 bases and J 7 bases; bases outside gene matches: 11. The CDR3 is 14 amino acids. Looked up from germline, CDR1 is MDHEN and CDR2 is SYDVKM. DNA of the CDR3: TGTGCCAGCGGGACGACAGGGACGGGACAGCCCCAGCATTTT. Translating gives CASGTTGTGQPQHF.

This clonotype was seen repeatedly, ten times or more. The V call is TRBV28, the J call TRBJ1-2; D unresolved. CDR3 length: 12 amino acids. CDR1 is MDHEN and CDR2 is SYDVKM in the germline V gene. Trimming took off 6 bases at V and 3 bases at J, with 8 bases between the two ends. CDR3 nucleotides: TGTGCCAGCAGCCTCGACTACTATGGCTACACCTTC. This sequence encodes CASSLDYYGYTF.

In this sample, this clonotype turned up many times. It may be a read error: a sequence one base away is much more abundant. The CDR3 DNA follows: TGTGCCAGCAGTTACAATACAGGGGGAAGTTGGCAGTGCTTC. This encodes CASSYNTGGSWQCF. The chain has TRBV6-5 and TRBJ2-7; 8 positions match TRBD1. Germline V gene data show CDR1 as MNHEY and CDR2 as SVGAGI. The CDR3 is 14 residues long.

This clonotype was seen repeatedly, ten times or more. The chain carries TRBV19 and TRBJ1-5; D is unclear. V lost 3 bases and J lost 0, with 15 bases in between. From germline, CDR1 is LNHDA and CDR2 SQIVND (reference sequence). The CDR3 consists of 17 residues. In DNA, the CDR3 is TGTGCCAGTAGTATGGTCCGGGCGGACTTTAGCAATCAGCCCCAGCATTTT. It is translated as CASSMVRADFSNQPQHF.

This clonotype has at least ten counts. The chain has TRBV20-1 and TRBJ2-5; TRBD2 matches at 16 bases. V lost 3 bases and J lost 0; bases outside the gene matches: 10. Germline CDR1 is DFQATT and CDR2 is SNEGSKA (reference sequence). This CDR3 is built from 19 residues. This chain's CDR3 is CSARPQGLAGGIYQETQYF. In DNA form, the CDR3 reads TGCAGTGCTAGGCCTCAGGGACTAGCGGGAGGGATATACCAAGAGACCCAGTACTTC.

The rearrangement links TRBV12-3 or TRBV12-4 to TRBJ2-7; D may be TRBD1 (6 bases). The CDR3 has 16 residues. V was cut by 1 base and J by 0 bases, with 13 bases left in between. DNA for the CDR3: TGTGCCAGCAGTTTAGATGTGTCGACAGGCTCCTACGAGCAGTACTTC. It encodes CASSLDVSTGSYEQYF.

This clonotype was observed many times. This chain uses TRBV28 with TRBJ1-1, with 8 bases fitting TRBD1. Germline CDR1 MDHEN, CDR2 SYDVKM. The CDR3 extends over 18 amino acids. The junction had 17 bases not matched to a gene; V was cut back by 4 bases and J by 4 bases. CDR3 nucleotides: TGTGCCAGCAGTTCTCCGGGACAGGCTTCCTATATCGGCACTGAAGCTTTCTTT. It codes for CASSSPGQASYIGTEAFF.

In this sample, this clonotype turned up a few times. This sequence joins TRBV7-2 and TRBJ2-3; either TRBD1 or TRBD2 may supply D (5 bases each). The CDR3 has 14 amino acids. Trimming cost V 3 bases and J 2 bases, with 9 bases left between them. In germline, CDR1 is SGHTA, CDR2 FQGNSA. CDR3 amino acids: CASSFGGHTDTQYF. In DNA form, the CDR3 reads TGTGCCAGCAGCTTTGGGGGTCACACAGATACGCAGTATTTT. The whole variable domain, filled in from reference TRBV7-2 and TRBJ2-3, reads GAGVSQSPSNKVTEKGKDVELRCDPISGHTALYWYRQSLGQGLEFLIYFQGNSAPDKSGLPSDRFSAERTGGSVSTLTIQRTQQEDSAVYLCASSFGGHTDTQYFGPGTRLTVL.